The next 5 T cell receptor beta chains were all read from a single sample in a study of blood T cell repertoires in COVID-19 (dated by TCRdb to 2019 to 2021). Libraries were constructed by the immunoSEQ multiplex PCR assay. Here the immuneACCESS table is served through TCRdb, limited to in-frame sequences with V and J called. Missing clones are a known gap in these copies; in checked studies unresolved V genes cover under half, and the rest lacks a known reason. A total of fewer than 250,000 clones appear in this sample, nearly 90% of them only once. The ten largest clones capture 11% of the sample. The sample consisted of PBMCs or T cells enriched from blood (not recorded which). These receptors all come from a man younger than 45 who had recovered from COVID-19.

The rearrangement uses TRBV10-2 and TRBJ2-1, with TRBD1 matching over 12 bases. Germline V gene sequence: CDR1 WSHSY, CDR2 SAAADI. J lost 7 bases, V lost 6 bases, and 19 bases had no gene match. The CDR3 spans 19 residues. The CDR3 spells CASRRFGTGGRNRSNEQFF. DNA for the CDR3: TGCGCCAGCAGACGATTCGGGACAGGGGGCCGTAATAGGAGTAATGAGCAGTTCTTC.

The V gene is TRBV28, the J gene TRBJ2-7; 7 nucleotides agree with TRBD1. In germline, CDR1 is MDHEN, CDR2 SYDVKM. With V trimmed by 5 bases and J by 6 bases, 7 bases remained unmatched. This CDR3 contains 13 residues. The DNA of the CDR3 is TGTGCCAGCAGTAGACAGGGAGCTCGCGAGCAGTACTTC. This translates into CASSRQGAREQYF.

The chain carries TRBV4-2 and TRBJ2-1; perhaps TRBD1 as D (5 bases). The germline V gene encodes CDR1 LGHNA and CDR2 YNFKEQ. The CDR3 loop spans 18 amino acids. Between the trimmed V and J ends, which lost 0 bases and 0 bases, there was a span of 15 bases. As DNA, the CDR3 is TGTGCCAGCAGCCAAGATTCCCCCAAAACAGGCTCCTACAATGAGCAGTTCTTC. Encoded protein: CASSQDSPKTGSYNEQFF.

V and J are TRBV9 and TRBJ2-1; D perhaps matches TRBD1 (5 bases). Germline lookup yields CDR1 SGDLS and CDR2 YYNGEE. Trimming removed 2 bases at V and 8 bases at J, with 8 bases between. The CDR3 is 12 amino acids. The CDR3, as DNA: TGTGCCAGCAGCGTCAAGGGGCATGAGCAGTTCTTC. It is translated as CASSVKGHEQFF.

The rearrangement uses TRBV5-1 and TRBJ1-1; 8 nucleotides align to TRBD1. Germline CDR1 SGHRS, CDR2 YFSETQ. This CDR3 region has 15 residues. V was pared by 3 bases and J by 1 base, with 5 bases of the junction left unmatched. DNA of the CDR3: TGCGCCAGCAGCTGGAATGGACAGGGGAACACTGAAGCTTTCTTT. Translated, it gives CASSWNGQGNTEAFF.